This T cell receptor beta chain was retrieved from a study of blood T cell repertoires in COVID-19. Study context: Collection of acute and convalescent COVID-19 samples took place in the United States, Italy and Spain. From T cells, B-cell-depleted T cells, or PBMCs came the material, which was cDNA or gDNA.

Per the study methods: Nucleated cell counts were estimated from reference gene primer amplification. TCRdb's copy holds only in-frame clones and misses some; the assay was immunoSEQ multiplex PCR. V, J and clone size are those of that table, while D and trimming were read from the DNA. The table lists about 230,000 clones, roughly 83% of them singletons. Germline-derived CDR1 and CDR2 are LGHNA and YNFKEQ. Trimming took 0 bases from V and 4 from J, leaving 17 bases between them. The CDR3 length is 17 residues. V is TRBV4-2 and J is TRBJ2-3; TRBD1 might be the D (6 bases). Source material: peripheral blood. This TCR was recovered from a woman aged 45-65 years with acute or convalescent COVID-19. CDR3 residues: CASSQDLGQGSADTQYF. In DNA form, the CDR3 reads TGTGCCAGCAGCCAAGATCTCGGCCAGGGGTCGGCAGATACGCAGTATTTT.